The 28 T cell receptor beta chains below all came from one sample that was sequenced in a study of T cells in Graves' hyperthyroidism and ophthalmopathy. Researchers took RNA transcripts and amplified the TCR beta CDR3 regions from them. Initially, a first-round RT-PCR of the TCR CDR3 employed the HTBI primer set. MiXCR, run by TCRdb on the multiplex PCR reads, gives a single entry per CDR3 protein. This sample yields about 360,000 distinct CDR3 sequences, of which about 12% are seen a single time; 9.2% belongs to the top ten. Sequencing was carried out using blood. The receptors were gathered from a woman aged 18-29 years with Graves' hyperthyroidism.

Many counts were recorded for this clonotype. The chain recombines TRBV7-2 with TRBJ2-7; 13 positions match TRBD2. The CDR3 is 18 residues long. V gave up 2 bases and J gave up 6 bases; unmatched junction bases: 13. CDR1 is SGHTA and CDR2 is FQGNSA in the germline V gene. This CDR3 is CASSLTNRLAGGLSEQYF. The CDR3 nucleotides read TGTGCCAGCAGCTTAACGAACCGACTAGCGGGAGGACTTTCCGAGCAGTACTTC.

Ten or more counts support this clonotype. The chain links TRBV5-1 to TRBJ1-2; D perhaps matches TRBD1 (5 bases). Between the trimmed V and J ends, which lost 0 bases and 0 bases, there was a span of 12 bases. Germline-derived CDR1 and CDR2 are SGHRS and YFSETQ. This CDR3 region has 16 residues. The CDR3 DNA follows: TGCGCCAGCAGCTTGGCCCCAGGGCCCCCTAACTATGGCTACACCTTC. Amino acids: CASSLAPGPPNYGYTF.

In this sample, this clonotype turned up many times. V gene TRBV7-8 combines with J gene TRBJ1-2, with 7 nucleotides matching TRBD1. The CDR3 runs to 15 residues. V lost 1 base to trimming and J lost 8 bases; unmatched junction nucleotides: 10. CDR1 and CDR2 (germline): SGHVS, FQNEAQ. The CDR3 loop is CASSLDRQGLGGYTF. CDR3 DNA sequence: TGTGCCAGCAGCTTAGATAGACAGGGCCTTGGGGGCTACACCTTC.

Note on this clonotype: A much more abundant neighbour one base away suggests this may be a read error. V usage is TRBV5-6 and J usage is TRBJ2-7; tentative D call: TRBD2 (5 bases). CDR3 length: 15 amino acids. Germline-derived CDR1 and CDR2 are SGHDT and YYEEEE. CDR3 DNA sequence: TGTGTCAGCAGCCGCGTTGCGGCAGGAGGCTACGAGCAGTACTTC. Amino acid sequence: CVSSRVAAGGYEQYF.

This clonotype was recorded many times. This chain joins TRBV11-2 and TRBJ1-4, with D possibly matching TRBD1 (5 bases). Trimming pared 1 base from V and 6 bases from J, leaving 12 bases between. CDR3 length equals 15 residues. Germline V CDR1 and CDR2: SGHAT, FQNNGV. CDR3 coding DNA: TGTGCCAGCAGCTTAGGACAGTCTTTGGATGAAAAACTGTTTTTT. Translating gives CASSLGQSLDEKLFF.

This clonotype was observed many times. J is TRBJ1-5 and V is TRBV2; 7 bases are shared with TRBD1. The V and J ends lost 6 bases and 11 bases, in that order; junction bases with no gene match: 22. The CDR3 contains 17 residues. Germline lookup yields CDR1 SNHLY and CDR2 FYNNEI. The CDR3 DNA reads as TGTGCCAGCAGAGGAGCCGGGACAGCCAATTTACGAGTGGCCCAGCATTTT. This sequence encodes CASRGAGTANLRVAQHF.

This clonotype showed up many times. The chain couples TRBV3-1 to TRBJ2-5; D gene uncertain. With 1 base removed from V and 5 bases from J, the gap between germline ends came to 11 bases. This CDR3 region has 14 residues. The germline CDR1 and CDR2 sequences are LGHDT and YNNKEL (reference sequence). The CDR3 protein is CASSQGEEEETQYF. DNA for the CDR3: TGTGCCAGCAGCCAAGGGGAAGAGGAGGAGACCCAGTACTTC.

This clonotype was detected many times. V usage is TRBV20-1 and J usage is TRBJ2-1; perhaps TRBD2 as D (6 bases). The V end lost 2 bases, the J end lost 1 base, and 12 bases lay between the germline ends. The CDR3 extends over 15 amino acids. The germline CDR1 and CDR2 sequences are DFQATT and SNEGSKA (reference sequence). CDR3 protein: CSARRRVGSYNEQFF. CDR3 nucleotides: TGCAGTGCTAGACGGAGGGTCGGGTCCTACAATGAGCAGTTCTTC.

The chain combines TRBV14 with TRBJ2-4; TRBD1 is a possible D gene (6 bases). V was trimmed by 4 bases and J by 7 bases, leaving 17 bases between them. Germline V gene data show CDR1 as SGHDN and CDR2 as FVKESK. This CDR3 region has 15 residues. CDR3 protein: CASSPSRGDGNIQYF. The DNA for the CDR3 is TGTGCCAGCAGCCCGTCCAGGGGCGATGGCAACATTCAGTACTTC. Full variable domain (missing parts from reference TRBV14 and TRBJ2-4): EAGVTQFPSHSVIEKGQTVTLRCDPISGHDNLYWYRRVMGKEIKFLLHFVKESKQDESGMPNNRFLAERTGGTYSTLKVQPAELEDSGVYFCASSPSRGDGNIQYFGAGTRLSVL.

The table lists this clonotype with many counts. The rearrangement links TRBV2 to TRBJ1-1; D remains unclear. V was pared by 1 base and J by 3 bases, with 9 bases between. This CDR3 region has 14 residues. CDR1 is SNHLY and CDR2 is FYNNEI in the germline V gene. CDR3 residues: CASSEDPRDTEAFF. The CDR3 DNA sequence: TGTGCCAGCAGTGAAGACCCTAGGGACACTGAAGCTTTCTTT.

This clonotype was detected only a few times. The chain is built from TRBV4-1 and TRBJ1-6; 7 bases map to TRBD1. Per the germline V gene, CDR1 is MGHRA and CDR2 is YSYEKL. The CDR3 length is 12 residues. Trimming at V came to 3 bases and at J to 14 bases, leaving 4 bases not matched to a gene. In nucleotides, the CDR3 is TGCGCCAGCAGCCACGACAGGGCCGCCCTCCACTTT. Translating it yields CASSHDRAALHF.

The rearrangement links TRBV7-2 to TRBJ2-5; tentatively, D is TRBD1 or TRBD2 (6 bases each). Trimming removed 4 bases from V and 5 bases from J, with 20 bases in between. The CDR3 sequence is 16 residues long. Germline V gene sequence: CDR1 SGHTA, CDR2 FQGNSA. The CDR3: CASSSSPGGVGETQYF. Here the CDR3 DNA reads TGTGCCAGCAGCTCTTCCCCCGGGGGCGTCGGGGAGACCCAGTACTTC.

This clonotype came up many times. This sequence joins TRBV30 and TRBJ2-3; possibly TRBD1 for D (5 bases). The CDR3 is 12 amino acids. V lost 4 bases to trimming and J lost 4 bases, with 9 bases between them. Looked up from germline, CDR1 is GTSNPN and CDR2 is SVGIG (reference sequence). CDR3 DNA: TGTGCCTGGACCGAAGGGGCAGATACGCAGTATTTT. It translates to CAWTEGADTQYF. Full variable domain (rest looked up from reference TRBV30 and TRBJ2-3): SQTIHQWPATLVQPVGSPLSLECTVEGTSNPNLYWYRQAAGRGLQLLFYSVGIGQISSEVPQNLSASRPQDRQFILSSKKLLLSDSGFYLCAWTEGADTQYFGPGTRLTVL.

This clonotype has a count of ten or more. V usage is TRBV20-1 and J usage is TRBJ1-6; TRBD1 matches at 9 bases. The CDR3 contains 14 residues. CDR1 is DFQATT and CDR2 is SNEGSKA in the germline V gene (reference sequence). CDR3 nucleotides: TGCGGACCGGACACGGGACAGGGATATTCACCCCTCCACTTT. Protein sequence: CGPDTGQGYSPLHF.

This clonotype was counted many times. The chain uses TRBV2 and TRBJ2-7; 11 bases are shared with TRBD1. From germline, CDR1 is SNHLY and CDR2 FYNNEI. The CDR3 extends over 17 amino acids. With 6 bases clipped from V and 4 bases from J, the junction kept 14 bases outside the gene matches. The chain's CDR3 is CASRLDAGTGGLYEQYF. CDR3 DNA: TGTGCCAGCAGATTGGACGCCGGGACAGGGGGGTTGTACGAGCAGTACTTC.

This clonotype was seen many times. The chain combines TRBV20-1 with TRBJ2-7, with 10 bases lining up with TRBD1. V lost 0 bases to trimming and J lost 2 bases; unmatched junction nucleotides: 4. The germline gives CDR1 DFQATT, CDR2 SNEGSKA (reference sequence). The CDR3 loop spans 15 amino acids. CDR3 loop: CSARDQGQGAYEQYF. The DNA of the CDR3 is TGCAGTGCTAGAGATCAAGGACAGGGGGCCTACGAGCAGTACTTC.

To note about this clonotype: A read error is possible here, since a much larger clone lies one base away. The V gene is TRBV28, the J gene TRBJ1-2, with a tentative D call TRBD1 (6 bases). V shed 5 bases and J shed 3 bases, with 16 bases lying between them. This CDR3 has 15 amino acids. Germline V gene lookup returns CDR1 MDHEN and CDR2 SYDVKM. CDR3 nucleotide sequence: TGTGCCAGCAGTGAAGCACACCGGGGGCACTATGGCTACACCTTC. Protein sequence: CASSEAHRGHYGYTF.

The table lists this clonotype with many counts. This chain links TRBV2 with TRBJ2-2; D unclear. Between the trimmed V and J ends, which lost 6 bases and 7 bases, there was a span of 18 bases. CDR1 and CDR2 from the germline V gene are SNHLY and FYNNEI. The CDR3 length is 15 residues. CDR3 amino acids: CASRKGKGLGGELFF. The CDR3 DNA reads TGTGCCAGCAGAAAAGGAAAAGGCTTAGGCGGGGAGCTGTTTTTT.

This clonotype was recorded many times. The V gene is TRBV28, the J gene TRBJ1-2; 8 nucleotides align to TRBD1. The CDR3 contains 14 residues. The germline gives CDR1 MDHEN, CDR2 SYDVKM. V lost 7 bases and J lost 5; bases outside the gene matches: 9. The CDR3 DNA sequence: TGTGCCAGCAAAACCGGGACAGGCGGATATGGCTACACCTTC. As protein: CASKTGTGGYGYTF.

This clonotype appeared many times. The chain couples TRBV7-2 to TRBJ1-2, with TRBD1 identical over 8 bases. CDR1 and CDR2 from the germline V gene are SGHTA and FQGNSA. The V and J ends lost 3 bases and 4 bases, in that order; junction bases with no gene match: 7. The CDR3 length is 15 residues. CDR3 coding DNA: TGTGCCAGCAGCTTGACAGGGGCCCCCCCCTATGGCTACACCTTC. Translation: CASSLTGAPPYGYTF.

There are many counts of this clonotype. The chain couples TRBV15 to TRBJ1-1, with D possibly being TRBD1 (6 bases). CDR1 LNHNV and CDR2 YYDKDF come from the germline V gene (reference sequence). The CDR3 runs 16 residues. Trimming stripped 3 bases from V and 4 bases from J, with 18 bases between. The CDR3 is CATSSDRLSDSTEAFF. DNA for the CDR3: TGTGCCACCAGCAGCGACAGGCTCTCTGACTCCACTGAAGCTTTCTTT.

This clonotype came up many times. The rearrangement links TRBV11-2 to TRBJ2-4; D is perhaps TRBD2 (6 bases). Trimming left V 5 bases short and J 8 bases short, with 19 bases between. Looked up from germline, CDR1 is SGHAT and CDR2 is FQNNGV. The CDR3 covers 15 residues. In DNA form, the CDR3 reads TGTGCCAGCAGCCTGGAGGCGGGGTTTGGGGACATTCAGTACTTC. Encoded protein: CASSLEAGFGDIQYF.

This clonotype was detected only a few times. This rearrangement joins TRBV19 to TRBJ2-3, with 8 bases identical to TRBD2. Germline V gene sequence: CDR1 LNHDA, CDR2 SQIVND (reference sequence). The CDR3 consists of 16 residues. V dropped 6 bases and J dropped 3; count of bases not matched to a gene: 11. This chain's CDR3 is CASSLTGGAATDTQYF. The CDR3 coding sequence is TGTGCCAGTAGCCTGACGGGGGGGGCCGCGACAGATACGCAGTATTTT.

The V and J genes are TRBV14 and TRBJ2-2; D possibly corresponds to TRBD1 (5 bases). Trimming shortened V by 1 base and J by 5 bases, and 14 bases separated the two germline ends. CDR3 length: 16 residues. CDR1 is SGHDN, CDR2 FVKESK, per germline. In DNA, the CDR3 is TGTGCCAGCAGCCAAGGCCATACCGCAGGGACCGGGGAGCTGTTTTTT. This translates into CASSQGHTAGTGELFF.

The J gene is TRBJ2-2, the V gene TRBV6-4, with unresolved D. Between the trimmed V and J ends, which lost 3 bases and 2 bases, there was a span of 7 bases. CDR3 size: 14 residues. Germline-derived CDR1 and CDR2 are MRHNA and SNTAGT. CDR3 protein: CASSELANTGELFF. CDR3 DNA sequence: TGTGCCAGCAGTGAGTTAGCCAACACCGGGGAGCTGTTTTTT.

The chain combines TRBV24-1 with TRBJ2-2, with 7 bases that match TRBD2. This CDR3 contains 18 residues. CDR1 and CDR2 from the germline V gene are KGHDR and SFDVKD. The ends lost 5 bases at V and 1 base at J; junction bases unmatched: 12. CDR3 loop: CATSASRRGSLNTGELFF. The CDR3 coding sequence is TGTGCCACCAGTGCCTCGAGGCGCGGGAGTCTGAACACCGGGGAGCTGTTTTTT.

V usage is TRBV25-1 and J usage is TRBJ1-2; D possibly corresponds to TRBD1 (6 bases). V was shortened by 6 bases and J by 4 bases, with 18 bases between the two germline ends. Germline CDR1 MGHDK, CDR2 SYGVNS. This CDR3 is built from 15 residues. The CDR3 nucleotides read TGTGCCAGCAGCAAGACAGGAGAACTCTCCTATGGCTACACCTTC. Its translation is CASSKTGELSYGYTF.

This clonotype has ten or more counts. The genes are TRBV29-1 and TRBJ2-3, with D tentatively TRBD2 (5 bases). Germline CDR1 reads SQVTM; CDR2 reads ANQGSEA. CDR3 size: 15 residues. V lost 5 bases, J lost 2 bases, and 17 bases lay in between. The CDR3 here is CSVSGERTYTDTQYF. The DNA of the CDR3 is TGCAGCGTTTCAGGAGAGCGGACCTACACAGATACGCAGTATTTT.